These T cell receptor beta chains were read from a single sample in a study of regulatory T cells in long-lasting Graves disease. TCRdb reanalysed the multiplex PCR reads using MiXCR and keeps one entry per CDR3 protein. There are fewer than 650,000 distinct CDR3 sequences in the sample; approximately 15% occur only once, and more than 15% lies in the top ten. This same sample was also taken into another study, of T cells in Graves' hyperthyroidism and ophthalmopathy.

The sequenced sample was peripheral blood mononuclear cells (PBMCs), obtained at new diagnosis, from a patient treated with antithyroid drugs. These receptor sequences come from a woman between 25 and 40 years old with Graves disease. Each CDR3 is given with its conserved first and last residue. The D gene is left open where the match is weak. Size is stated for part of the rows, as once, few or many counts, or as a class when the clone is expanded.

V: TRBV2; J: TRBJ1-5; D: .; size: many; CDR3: CASRANGRQPQHF; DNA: TGTGCCAGCAGGGCTAACGGACGCCAGCCCCAGCATTTT
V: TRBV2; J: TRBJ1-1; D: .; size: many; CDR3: CASSAGSLNTEAFF; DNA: TGTGCCAGCAGTGCCGGCAGCCTGAACACTGAAGCTTTCTTT
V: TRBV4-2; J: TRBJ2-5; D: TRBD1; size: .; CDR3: CASSQEILGVTGEETQYF; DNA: TGTGCCAGCAGCCAAGAAATCCTTGGGGTGACAGGGGAAGAGACCCAGTACTTC
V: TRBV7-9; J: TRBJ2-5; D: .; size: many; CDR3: CASSLAGETQYF; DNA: TGTGCCAGCAGCTTAGCGGGAGAGACCCAGTACTTC
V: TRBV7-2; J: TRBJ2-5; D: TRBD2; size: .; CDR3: CASSLVGGLETQYF; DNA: TGTGCCAGCAGCTTAGTGGGAGGGCTAGAGACCCAGTACTTC
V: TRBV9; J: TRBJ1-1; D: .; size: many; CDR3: CASSVAPTVDTEAFF; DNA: TGTGCCAGCAGCGTAGCCCCCACAGTTGACACTGAAGCTTTCTTT
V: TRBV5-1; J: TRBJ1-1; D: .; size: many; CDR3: CASVGGGRNTEAFF; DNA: TGCGCCAGCGTTGGGGGGGGACGGAACACTGAAGCTTTCTTT
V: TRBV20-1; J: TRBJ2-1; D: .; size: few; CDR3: CSARDPWDYNEQFF; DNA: TGCAGTGCTAGAGATCCATGGGACTACAATGAGCAGTTCTTC
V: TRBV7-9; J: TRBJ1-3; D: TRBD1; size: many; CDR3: CASSGTGGFVSGNTIYF; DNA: TGTGCCAGCAGCGGGACAGGGGGCTTCGTTAGTGGAAACACCATATATTTT
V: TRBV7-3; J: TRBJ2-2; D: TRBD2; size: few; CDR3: CASSETSATGELFF; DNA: TGTGCCAGCAGCGAGACTAGCGCCACCGGGGAGCTGTTTTTT
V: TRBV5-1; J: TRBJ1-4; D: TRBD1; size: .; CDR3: CASRTGTVIEKLFF; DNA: TGCGCCAGCAGGACCGGGACAGTGATTGAAAAACTGTTTTTT
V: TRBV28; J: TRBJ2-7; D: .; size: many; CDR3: CASSGPSSSSYEQYF; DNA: TGTGCCAGCAGTGGACCCAGCTCGAGCTCCTACGAGCAGTACTTC
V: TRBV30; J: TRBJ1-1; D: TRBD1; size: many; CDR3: CAWRTGPNTEAFF; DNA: TGTGCCTGGCGGACAGGGCCGAACACTGAAGCTTTCTTT
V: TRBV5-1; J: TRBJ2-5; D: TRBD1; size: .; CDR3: CASSTTGVWETQYF; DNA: TGCGCCAGCAGCACAACAGGGGTCTGGGAGACCCAGTACTTC
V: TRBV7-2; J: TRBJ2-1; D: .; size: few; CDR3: CASSPGGQTNNEQFF; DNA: TGTGCCAGCAGCCCCGGGGGACAGACGAACAATGAGCAGTTCTTC
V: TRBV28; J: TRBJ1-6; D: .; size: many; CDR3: CASSFYGRSYSPLHF; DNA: TGTGCCAGCAGTTTTTACGGCAGATCATATTCACCCCTCCACTTT
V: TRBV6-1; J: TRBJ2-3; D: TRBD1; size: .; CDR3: CASRGQATDTQYF; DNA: TGTGCCAGCAGAGGACAGGCCACAGATACGCAGTATTTT
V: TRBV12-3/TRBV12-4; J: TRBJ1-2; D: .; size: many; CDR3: CASSLERIYGYTF; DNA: TGTGCCAGCAGTTTGGAGCGAATTTATGGCTACACCTTC
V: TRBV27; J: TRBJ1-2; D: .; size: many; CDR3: CASSSVPGANYGYTF; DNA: TGTGCCAGCAGTTCGGTGCCCGGGGCTAACTATGGCTACACCTTC
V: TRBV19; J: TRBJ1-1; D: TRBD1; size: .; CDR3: CASSLTDRGTPREAFF; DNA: TGTGCCAGTAGTTTGACGGACAGGGGGACCCCTAGGGAAGCTTTCTTT